This T cell receptor beta chain was recorded in a study of T cell repertoires in cytomegalovirus infection (dated 2019 in TCRdb). Looking at the study overall: Alongside well-studied HLA-B-restricted epitopes, the peptide stimulations were aimed at recently identified HLA-C-restricted CMV epitopes, whose presentation resists viral immunomodulation. The HLA type of each donor mattered for the analysis, because public TCR beta signatures pointed to carriage of CMV infection along with the matching HLA type. Beyond this particular receptor, the publication reports: Cumulative frequency of public TCR beta family members discriminated carriers of CMV infection plus the relevant HLA type in this cohort and an independent roughly 330-donor cohort. The ex vivo response was dominated by HLA-C-restricted CMV-specific TCR beta clonotypes, which also provided the single most frequent clonotype in two of eight donors.

Per the publication, the treatment or condition label means: in vitro stimulation with specific CMV peptide epitopes to enrich CMV-specific T cells. Sequencing was performed on an Illumina HiSeq 1500. Through fastp at Q25 and MiXCR, TCRdb rebuilt clones from the public reads, retaining in-frame beta chains. Rows merge per CDR3 protein into single entries with the most common DNA and genes. This sample holds about 890,000 distinct CDR3 sequences; approximately 31% were observed only once. Around 15% of the sample is taken by the ten largest. As regards this clonotype: Its antigen specificity is not known. Base quality data are lacking; no much larger clone is found one base away.

V is shortened by 5 bases, J by 4 bases, and the region joining them spans 11 bases. The CDR3 goes from the cysteine to the phenylalanine over 13 residues. The entry retains the CDR3 DNA only, 39 bases that are in frame from base 1. For CDR1 and CDR2, the germline V gene (reference sequence) lists SEHNR and FQNEAQ. This TCR came from a human donor in good health (CMV status not recorded). Some clones in this sample may be carry-over from other donors' samples. The chain was built from TRBV7-9 and TRBJ2-5; no D gene is confidently identified. The sequencing here drew on cultured CD8+ T cells from PBMCs, taken from culture after CMV antigen stimulation. The CDR3 sequence is CASSPTLTETQYF. The DNA is TGTGCCAGCAGCCCTACTCTGACAGAGACCCAGTACTTC.